This T cell receptor beta chain is drawn from a study of T cells in localized non-small cell lung cancer. General observations from the study: A median about 54 of the top 100 tumor clones appeared in adjacent lung. Exceeding tumor, uninvolved adjacent lung had the highest T cell clonality.

V dropped 7 bases and J dropped 6 bases, with 13 bases sitting between them. Per the germline V gene, CDR1 is MNHNY and CDR2 is SVGAGI (reference sequence). The CDR3 is 13 residues long. Concerning this clone itself: Its antigen is unknown.

Some clones are missing from TCRdb's copy, which holds only in-frame ones; the method was immunoSEQ multiplex PCR. The sample carries 100,000 to 150,000 clones, 70% to 90% recorded once. The chain is built from TRBV6-6 and TRBJ1-5, with no clear D. The sequencing used peripheral blood, collected before any cancer treatment. The clonotype comes from a female donor older than 55 with stage I lung adenocarcinoma. CDR3 in amino acids: CASTPRLGQPQHF. The DNA for the CDR3 is TGTGCCAGCACCCCAAGATTGGGTCAGCCCCAGCATTTT.